The TCR beta chain described here comes from a study of a mutant IDH1 vaccine in newly diagnosed glioma. The overall study: Patients, over weeks 1, 3, 5, 7, 11, 15, 19 and 23, received a total of eight vaccinations. Most patients had received both radiotherapy and temozolomide, the prior options being radiotherapy, temozolomide, or both.

As regards this clone: The antigen is not known.

Between the trimmed V and J ends, which lost 0 bases and 2 bases, there was a span of 11 bases. Germline V gene data show CDR1 as SGHRS and CDR2 as YFSETQ. CDR3 length equals 16 residues. As for time point: week 5, during vaccination. With topical imiquimod, each dose of the vaccine consisted of 300 ug of mutant IDH1 20-mer peptide. Each of the donors came in with new WHO grade 3 or 4 astrocytomas that were IDH1-mutant and ATRX-lost. Profiled with immunoSEQ multiplex PCR; TCRdb holds only in-frame clones, not every one. Counted here are approximately 38,000 clones, 70% to 90% occurring once; the ten biggest clones make up around 1.7%.

This TCR derives from a man aged 40-50 years with glioma. The sequenced sample was PBMCs, obtained from a glioma patient whose treatment included an IDH1 peptide vaccine. The gene calls are TRBV5-1 and TRBJ2-2; D unresolved. CDR3 sequence: CASSLAPGPNTGELFF. The CDR3 nucleotides are TGCGCCAGCAGCTTGGCTCCGGGCCCAAACACCGGGGAGCTGTTTTTT. Full variable domain (remainder filled in from reference TRBV5-1 and TRBJ2-2): KAGVTQTPRYLIKTRGQQVTLSCSPISGHRSVSWYQQTPGQGLQFLFEYFSETQRNKGNFPGRFSGRQFSNSRSEMNVSTLELGDSALYLCASSLAPGPNTGELFFGEGSRLTVL.